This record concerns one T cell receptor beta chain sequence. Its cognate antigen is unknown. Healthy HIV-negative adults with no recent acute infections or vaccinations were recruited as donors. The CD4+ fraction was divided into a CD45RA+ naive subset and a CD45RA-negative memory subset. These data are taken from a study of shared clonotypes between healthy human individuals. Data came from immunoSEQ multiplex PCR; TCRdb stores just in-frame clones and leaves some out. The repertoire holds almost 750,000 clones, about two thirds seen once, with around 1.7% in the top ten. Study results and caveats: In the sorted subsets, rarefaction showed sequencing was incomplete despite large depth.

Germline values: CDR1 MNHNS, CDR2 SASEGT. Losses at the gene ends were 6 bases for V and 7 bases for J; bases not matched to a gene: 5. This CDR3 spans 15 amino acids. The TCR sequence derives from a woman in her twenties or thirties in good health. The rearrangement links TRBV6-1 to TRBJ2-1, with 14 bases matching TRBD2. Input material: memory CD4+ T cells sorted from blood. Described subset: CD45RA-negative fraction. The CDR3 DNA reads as TGTGCCAGCAGCCGACTAGCGGGAGGGGTAAATGAGCAGTTCTTC. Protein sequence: CASSRLAGGVNEQFF.